What follows are 9 T cell receptor beta chains derived from one specimen sequenced in a study of T cells in Graves' hyperthyroidism and ophthalmopathy (dated by TCRdb to the late 2010s). The library relied on multiplex PCR. The instrument was an Illumina HiSeq 2000. The TCR beta CDR3 regions were amplified from RNA transcripts. A first-round RT-PCR of the TCR CDR3 used the HTBI primer set with the Qiagen OneStep RT-PCR kit. In TCRdb, the public reads were trimmed at Q25 with fastp and aligned with MiXCR, with productive beta chains retained. Entries are consolidated by CDR3 protein sequence, retaining the most common genes and DNA. For this sample there are a few hundred thousand distinct CDR3 sequences; 13% to 15% appear just once. Of the sample, more than 10% falls within the top ten clones. Material for sequencing was blood. Source of these receptors: a woman aged 40-49 years with Graves' hyperthyroidism that later progressed to Graves' ophthalmopathy.

This chain links TRBV12-3 or TRBV12-4 with TRBJ1-2; maybe TRBD1 (6 bases). V was cut by 6 bases and J by 0 bases, with 14 bases left in between. The CDR3 is 15 residues long. CDR3 amino acids: CASSRRDIANYGYTF. The CDR3 nucleotides read TGTGCCAGCAGCCGCCGGGACATAGCTAACTATGGCTACACCTTC.

This clonotype appeared many times. J is TRBJ1-2 and V is TRBV6-1, with 12 bases lining up with TRBD1. CDR3 length: 15 amino acids. Germline trimming cut 6 bases from V and 2 bases from J; bases unmatched to any gene: 4. Germline assignment: CDR1 MNHNS and CDR2 SASEGT. The DNA for the CDR3 is TGTGCCAGCAGATCCGGGACAGGGGGCAACTATGGCTACACCTTC. Translation: CASRSGTGGNYGYTF.

The V gene is TRBV14, the J gene TRBJ1-6; D call uncertain. Germline V gene sequence: CDR1 SGHDN, CDR2 FVKESK. V was cut by 3 bases and J by 3 bases, with 15 bases left in between. This CDR3 comprises 17 residues. CDR3 region: CASSQSYTVNYNSPLHF. The CDR3 coding sequence is TGTGCCAGCAGCCAGTCATACACCGTAAACTATAATTCACCCCTCCACTTT. Full variable domain (missing parts from reference TRBV14 and TRBJ1-6): EAGVTQFPSHSVIEKGQTVTLRCDPISGHDNLYWYRRVMGKEIKFLLHFVKESKQDESGMPNNRFLAERTGGTYSTLKVQPAELEDSGVYFCASSQSYTVNYNSPLHFGNGTRLTVT.

This clonotype was recorded at least ten times. The genes are TRBV5-1 and TRBJ2-3; 7 nucleotides match TRBD1. V trimming: 3 bases; J trimming: 4 bases; junction bases outside the gene matches: 2. CDR1 is SGHRS and CDR2 is YFSETQ in the germline V gene. The length of the CDR3 is 13 residues. The CDR3 DNA reads as TGCGCCAGCAGCTATGGGACAGCAGATACGCAGTATTTT. It is translated as CASSYGTADTQYF.

This clonotype came up a few times. The rearrangement uses TRBV18 and TRBJ1-1, with a tentative D call TRBD1 (5 bases). Trimming cost V 6 bases and J 1 base, with 30 bases left between them. Germline loops: CDR1 KGHSH, CDR2 LQKENI. This CDR3 spans 20 amino acids. CDR3 amino acids: CASSETAIGLQGVANTEAFF. In nucleotides, the CDR3 is TGTGCCAGCTCCGAGACTGCTATTGGATTGCAGGGAGTAGCGAACACTGAAGCTTTCTTT.

This clonotype was detected ten times or more. The chain has TRBV9 and TRBJ1-2; 7 positions agree with TRBD1. Germline CDR1 and CDR2: SGDLS and YYNGEE. J was trimmed by 4 bases and V by 4 bases; bases with no gene match: 10. The CDR3 has 15 amino acids. In DNA form, the CDR3 reads TGTGCCAGCAGCCCGCACCCACAGGGGAGCTATGGCTACACCTTC. Its protein is CASSPHPQGSYGYTF.

In this sample, this clonotype turned up many times. The chain employs TRBV11-2 and TRBJ2-3, with D unclear. The CDR3 spans 16 residues. CDR1 and CDR2 (germline): SGHAT, FQNNGV. Trimming pared 4 bases from V and 2 bases from J, leaving 16 bases between. Written as DNA, the CDR3 is TGTGCCAGCAGCTCCGGACCCGTAAGATACACAGATACGCAGTATTTT. Protein: CASSSGPVRYTDTQYF.

In this sample, this clonotype turned up many times. In DNA, the CDR3 is TGTGCCAGCAGTTCGTCGTCCCATGAGCAGTTCTTC. Protein sequence: CASSSSSHEQFF. This chain links TRBV27 with TRBJ2-1; no clear D gene. Trimming cost V 4 bases and J 8 bases, with 9 bases left between them. Per the germline V gene, CDR1 is MNHEY and CDR2 is SMNVEV (reference sequence). The CDR3 runs to 12 residues.

This clonotype was seen many times. The V and J genes are TRBV2 and TRBJ1-4; no clear D. V was cut by 0 bases and J by 5 bases, with 16 bases left in between. In germline, CDR1 is SNHLY, CDR2 FYNNEI. The CDR3 consists of 17 residues. This CDR3 reads CASSEALKAGLNEKLFF. CDR3 DNA: TGTGCCAGCAGTGAAGCGCTAAAGGCAGGACTGAATGAAAAACTGTTTTTT.